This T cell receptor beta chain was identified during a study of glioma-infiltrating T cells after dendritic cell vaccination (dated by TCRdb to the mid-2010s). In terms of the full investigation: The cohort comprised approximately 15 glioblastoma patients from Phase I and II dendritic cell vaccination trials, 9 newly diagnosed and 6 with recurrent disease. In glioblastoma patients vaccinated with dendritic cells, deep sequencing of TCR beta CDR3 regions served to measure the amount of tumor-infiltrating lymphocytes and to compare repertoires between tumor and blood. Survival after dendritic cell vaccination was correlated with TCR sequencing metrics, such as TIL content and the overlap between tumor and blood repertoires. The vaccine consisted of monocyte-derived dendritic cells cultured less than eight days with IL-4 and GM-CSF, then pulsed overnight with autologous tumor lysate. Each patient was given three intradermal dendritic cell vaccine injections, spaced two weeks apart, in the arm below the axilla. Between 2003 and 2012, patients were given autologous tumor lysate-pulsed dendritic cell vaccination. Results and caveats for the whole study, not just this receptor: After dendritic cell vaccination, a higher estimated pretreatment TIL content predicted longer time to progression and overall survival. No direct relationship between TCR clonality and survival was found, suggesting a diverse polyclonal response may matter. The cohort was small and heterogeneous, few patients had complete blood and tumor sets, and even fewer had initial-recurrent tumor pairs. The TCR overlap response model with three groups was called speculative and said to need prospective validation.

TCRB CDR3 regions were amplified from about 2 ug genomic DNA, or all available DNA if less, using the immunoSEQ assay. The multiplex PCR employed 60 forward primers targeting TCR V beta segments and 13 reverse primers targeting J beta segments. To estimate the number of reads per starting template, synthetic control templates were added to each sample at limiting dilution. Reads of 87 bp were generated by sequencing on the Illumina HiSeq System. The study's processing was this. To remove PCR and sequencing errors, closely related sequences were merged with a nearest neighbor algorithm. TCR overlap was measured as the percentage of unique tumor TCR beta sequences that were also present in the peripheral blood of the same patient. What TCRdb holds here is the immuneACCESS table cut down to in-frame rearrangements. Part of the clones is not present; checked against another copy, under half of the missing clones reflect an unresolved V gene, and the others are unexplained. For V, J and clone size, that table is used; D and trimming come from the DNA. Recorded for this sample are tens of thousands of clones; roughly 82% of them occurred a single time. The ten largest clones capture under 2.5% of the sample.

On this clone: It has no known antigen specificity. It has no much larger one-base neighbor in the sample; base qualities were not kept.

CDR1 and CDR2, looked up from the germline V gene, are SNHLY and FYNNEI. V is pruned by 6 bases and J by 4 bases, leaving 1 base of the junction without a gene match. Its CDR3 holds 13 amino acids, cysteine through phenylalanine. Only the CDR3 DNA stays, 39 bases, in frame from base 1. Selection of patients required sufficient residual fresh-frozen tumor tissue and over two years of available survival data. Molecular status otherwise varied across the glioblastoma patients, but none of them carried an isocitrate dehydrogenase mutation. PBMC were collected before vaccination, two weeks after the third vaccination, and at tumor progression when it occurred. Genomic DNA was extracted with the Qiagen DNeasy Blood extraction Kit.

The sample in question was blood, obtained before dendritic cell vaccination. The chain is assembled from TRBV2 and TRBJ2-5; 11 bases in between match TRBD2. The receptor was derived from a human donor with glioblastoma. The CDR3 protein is CASSGLAGETQYF. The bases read TGTGCCAGCAGCGGACTAGCGGGAGAGACCCAGTACTTC.